One sample yielded the 30 T cell receptor beta chains listed below, sequenced in a study of blood T cell repertoires in COVID-19. Clones were sequenced by immunoSEQ multiplex PCR, and TCRdb holds only the in-frame ones, with some missing. Among a few hundred thousand clones listed, 75% to 85% were seen once. The material sequenced was peripheral blood. These receptors were taken from a human donor in a cohort sampled during active COVID-19.

This clone appeared a few times. The chain couples TRBV7-9 to TRBJ2-7; 8 positions agree with TRBD1. The V gene end was trimmed by 4 bases and the J gene end by 5 bases; junction bases not matched to a gene: 4. Germline CDR1 reads SEHNR; CDR2 reads FQNEAQ (reference sequence). The CDR3 spans 13 residues. Here the CDR3 DNA reads TGTGCCAGCAGCTCGGACAGGGTCCACGAGCAGTACTTC. Translation gives CASSSDRVHEQYF.

This CDR3 is CASSIDRADSGNTIYF. The CDR3 nucleotides are TGTGCCAGTAGTATCGACAGGGCAGACTCTGGAAACACCATATATTTT. The chain carries TRBV19 and TRBJ1-3; TRBD1 matches 7 bases. This CDR3 has 16 residues. Trimming removed 3 bases from V and 0 bases from J; junction bases left unmatched: 5. Germline V lookup: CDR1 LNHDA, CDR2 SQIVND (reference sequence).

This clone was detected a few times. The chain carries TRBV2 and TRBJ1-6; D is ambiguous. CDR3 length: 13 amino acids. Germline CDR1 reads SNHLY; CDR2 reads FYNNEI. Trimming removed 4 bases from V and 7 bases from J, with 8 bases in between. CDR3 DNA sequence: TGTGCCAGCAGTGTACAGCGGAATTCACCCCTCCACTTT. Encoded protein: CASSVQRNSPLHF. Based on the CDR3 plus reference TRBV2 and TRBJ1-6, the full variable domain is EPEVTQTPSHQVTQMGQEVILRCVPISNHLYFYWYRQILGQKVEFLVSFYNNEISEKSEIFDDQFSVERPDGSNFTLKIRSTKLEDSAMYFCASSVQRNSPLHFGNGTRLTVT.

In its sample, this clone was seen a few times. The CDR3 bases are TGTGCCAGCAGTCCGGCGGGAGATAACACTGAAGCTTTCTTT. Amino acid sequence: CASSPAGDNTEAFF. This sequence joins TRBV6-5 and TRBJ1-1; D unresolved. CDR1 and CDR2 from the germline V gene are MNHEY and SVGAGI. CDR3 length: 14 residues. The V gene lost 5 bases and the J gene lost 2 bases, with 12 bases spanning the gap.

As DNA, the CDR3 is TGTGCCACCAGCAGAGCGGGAATAACTAATGAAAAACTGTTTTTT. It encodes CATSRAGITNEKLFF. The chain employs TRBV15 and TRBJ1-4; D gene ambiguous. CDR1 is LNHNV, CDR2 YYDKDF, per germline (reference sequence). V lost 1 base to trimming and J lost 1 base, with 7 bases between them. The CDR3 spans 15 residues.

V gene TRBV29-1 combines with J gene TRBJ2-7; 8 bases line up with TRBD1. The CDR3 is 14 residues long. Per the germline V gene, CDR1 is SQVTM and CDR2 is ANQGSEA. The trim removed 4 bases at V and 2 bases at J, leaving 7 bases unmatched. This CDR3 reads CSVGPGTGAYEQYF. DNA for the CDR3: TGCAGCGTTGGGCCCGGGACAGGAGCCTACGAGCAGTACTTC.

This rearrangement joins TRBV2 to TRBJ1-2, with 7 bases that match TRBD1. There are 14 residues in the CDR3. V trimming: 4 bases; J trimming: 7 bases; junction bases outside the gene matches: 9. CDR1 is SNHLY, CDR2 FYNNEI, per germline. CDR3 nucleotides: TGTGCCAGCAGTGTCTTAGGGGGCGCGACTGGCTACACCTTC. As protein: CASSVLGGATGYTF.

This clone was seen a few times. V and J are TRBV4-2 and TRBJ2-6; D perhaps matches TRBD2 (5 bases). Between the trimmed V and J ends, which lost 1 base and 1 base, there was a span of 8 bases. The V gene's germline CDR1 is LGHNA and CDR2 YNFKEQ. The CDR3 length is 16 residues. The CDR3 here is CASSQAGISGANVLTF. The DNA of the CDR3 is TGTGCCAGCAGCCAAGCGGGGATTTCTGGGGCCAACGTCCTGACTTTC.

The chain combines TRBV19 with TRBJ1-1; 7 bases are a match to TRBD1. This CDR3 contains 18 residues. V was clipped by 7 bases and J by 1 base; unmatched bases: 18. CDR1 is LNHDA and CDR2 is SQIVND in the germline V gene (reference sequence). CDR3 nucleotides: TGTGCCAGTATCTCAACAGGGGAACTGGGCCTGAGGAACACTGAAGCTTTCTTT. Protein: CASISTGELGLRNTEAFF.

The CDR3 is CASSSMTGRNQPQHF. CDR3 bases: TGTGCCAGTAGTAGCATGACAGGTCGCAATCAGCCCCAGCATTTT. The chain joins TRBV19 to TRBJ1-5; D may be TRBD1 (6 bases). Trimming shortened V by 4 bases and J by 2 bases, and 12 bases separated the two germline ends. CDR1 LNHDA and CDR2 SQIVND come from the germline V gene (reference sequence). The CDR3 runs 15 residues. Combining the CDR3 with reference TRBV19 and TRBJ1-5 gives the whole variable domain DGGITQSPKYLFRKEGQNVTLSCEQNLNHDAMYWYRQDPGQGLRLIYYSQIVNDFQKGDIAEGYSVSREKKESFPLTVTSAQKNPTAFYLCASSSMTGRNQPQHFGDGTRLSIL.

This chain joins TRBV3-1 (or the pseudogene TRBV3-2) and TRBJ2-7; 8 nucleotides match TRBD1. CDR1 and CDR2 from the germline V gene are LGHDT and YNNKEL (reference sequence). V was clipped by 1 base and J by 4 bases; unmatched bases: 3. The CDR3 runs 14 residues. In nucleotides, the CDR3 is TGTGCCAGCAGCCAAGCGGGACAGGTATACGAGCAGTACTTC. It is translated as CASSQAGQVYEQYF.

V and J are TRBV14 and TRBJ1-6; the D gene is possibly TRBD1 (5 bases). This CDR3 is 17 amino acids long. Germline lookup yields CDR1 SGHDN and CDR2 FVKESK. V was cut by 1 base and J by 4 bases, with 14 bases left in between. CDR3 loop: CASSQGRGPFYNSPLHF. In DNA, the CDR3 is TGTGCCAGCAGCCAAGGGCGGGGCCCCTTTTATAATTCACCCCTCCACTTT.

The V call is TRBV29-1, the J call TRBJ2-1; 7 bases align to TRBD1. With V trimmed by 7 bases and J by 2 bases, 2 bases remained unmatched. CDR1 is SQVTM, CDR2 ANQGSEA, per germline. The CDR3 consists of 12 residues. Here the CDR3 reads CSGDRAYNEQFF. The CDR3 DNA reads as TGCAGCGGCGACAGGGCCTACAATGAGCAGTTCTTC.

This CDR3 is CASTPRGSPYNEQFF. The CDR3 DNA follows: TGTGCCAGCACCCCAAGGGGATCACCCTACAATGAGCAGTTCTTC. The J gene is TRBJ2-1, the V gene TRBV6-5; D may be TRBD1 (5 bases). V dropped 7 bases and J dropped 2 bases, with 15 bases sitting between them. This CDR3 is built from 15 residues. Germline values: CDR1 MNHEY, CDR2 SVGAGI.

The chain is built from TRBV5-1 and TRBJ1-2, with D possibly being TRBD1 (6 bases). The V and J ends lost 4 bases and 4 bases respectively, with 26 bases between them. The germline gives CDR1 SGHRS, CDR2 YFSETQ. The CDR3 runs to 18 residues. CDR3 in DNA: TGCGCCAGCAGCACCATCACCCCGGCACAGGGATATTCCTATGGCTACACCTTC. Translating gives CASSTITPAQGYSYGYTF.

The chain uses TRBV21-1 and TRBJ1-6. TRBV21-1 is annotated as a pseudogene. CDR3 length: 16 amino acids. This CDR3 is CASSSPPTGRNSPLHF. In DNA form, the CDR3 reads TGTGCCAGCAGCTCTCCCCCCACGGGTAGAAATTCACCCCTCCACTTT.

The chain uses TRBV5-1 and TRBJ1-6; a possible D gene is TRBD1 (5 bases). The germline CDR1 and CDR2 sequences are SGHRS and YFSETQ. CDR3 length: 15 amino acids. The V end was cut by 2 bases, the J end by 9 bases, with 15 bases between. The CDR3 bases are TGCGCCAGCAGCTTTGGAATAGGGGATGGTTCACCCCTCCACTTT. This codes for CASSFGIGDGSPLHF. The full variable domain, its missing parts supplied by reference TRBV5-1 and TRBJ1-6, is KAGVTQTPRYLIKTRGQQVTLSCSPISGHRSVSWYQQTPGQGLQFLFEYFSETQRNKGNFPGRFSGRQFSNSRSEMNVSTLELGDSALYLCASSFGIGDGSPLHFGNGTRLTVT.

The chain employs TRBV5-1 and TRBJ1-2; D may be TRBD1 (6 bases). Germline V gene sequence: CDR1 SGHRS, CDR2 YFSETQ. The CDR3 totals 15 residues. V lost 3 bases and J lost 7, with 19 bases in between. CDR3 region: CASSSQNGGARGYTF. As DNA, the CDR3 is TGCGCCAGCAGCTCCCAAAACGGGGGGGCGCGTGGCTACACCTTC. Drawing the rest from reference TRBV5-1 and TRBJ1-2, the complete variable domain is KAGVTQTPRYLIKTRGQQVTLSCSPISGHRSVSWYQQTPGQGLQFLFEYFSETQRNKGNFPGRFSGRQFSNSRSEMNVSTLELGDSALYLCASSSQNGGARGYTFGSGTRLTVV.

This sequence joins TRBV4-1 and TRBJ2-6, with 10 nucleotides matching TRBD1. Per the germline V gene, CDR1 is MGHRA and CDR2 is YSYEKL. V lost 0 bases and J lost 1; bases outside the gene matches: 9. The CDR3 consists of 20 residues. The CDR3 loop is CASSQDVRGQGRSGANVLTF. CDR3 DNA sequence: TGCGCCAGCAGCCAAGACGTTAGGGGACAGGGGAGGTCTGGGGCCAACGTCCTGACTTTC.

The J gene is TRBJ2-7, the V gene TRBV5-6; 7 nucleotides align to TRBD1. CDR1 SGHDT and CDR2 YYEEEE come from the germline V gene. Trimming cost V 4 bases and J 4 bases; bases outside gene matches: 8. The CDR3 is 14 residues long. The CDR3 is CASSRGTVWYEQYF. In DNA form, the CDR3 reads TGTGCCAGCAGCAGGGGGACAGTTTGGTACGAGCAGTACTTC.

The V gene is TRBV7-3, the J gene TRBJ2-1; D possibly corresponds to TRBD2 (5 bases). Germline-derived CDR1 and CDR2 are SGHTA and FQGTGA. The V gene lost 2 bases and the J gene lost 5 bases, with 13 bases spanning the gap. The CDR3 is 15 residues long. DNA of the CDR3: TGTGCCAGCAGCTTAGTGCGGGCCAGAAACAATGAGCAGTTCTTC. Amino acids: CASSLVRARNNEQFF.

Remarks on this clone: Other DNA sequences of this sample code for an identical CDR3. The chain uses TRBV6-1 and TRBJ1-1; no reliable D call. Looked up from germline, CDR1 is MNHNS and CDR2 is SASEGT. V lost 0 bases to trimming and J lost 3 bases, with 8 bases between them. The CDR3 is 14 amino acids. The chain's CDR3 is CASSEAGGYTEAFF. DNA of the CDR3: TGTGCCAGCAGTGAAGCGGGCGGGTACACTGAAGCTTTCTTT.

The chain combines TRBV5-1 with TRBJ2-7, with 8 bases fitting TRBD1. This CDR3 spans 14 amino acids. The germline V gene has CDR1 SGHRS and CDR2 YFSETQ. Losses at the gene ends were 1 base for V and 5 bases for J; bases not matched to a gene: 5. The CDR3 spells CASSLIGQGNEQYF. The DNA for the CDR3 is TGCGCCAGCAGCTTGATCGGACAGGGAAACGAGCAGTACTTC.

This clone was picked up one time. This sequence joins TRBV9 and TRBJ1-1; D gene ambiguous. The CDR3 contains 13 residues. Between the trimmed V and J ends, which lost 5 bases and 2 bases, there was a span of 10 bases. Germline V gives CDR1 SGDLS, CDR2 YYNGEE. This CDR3 reads CASSHRLNTEAFF. CDR3 nucleotide sequence: TGTGCCAGCAGTCACAGATTAAACACTGAAGCTTTCTTT.

The chain uses TRBV18 and TRBJ2-3; D is undetermined. V lost 4 bases to trimming and J lost 6 bases, with 5 bases between them. Per the germline V gene, CDR1 is KGHSH and CDR2 is LQKENI. This CDR3 is built from 11 residues. In nucleotides, the CDR3 is TGTGCCAGCTCACAATCTGATACGCAGTATTTT. It specifies CASSQSDTQYF.

The V and J genes are TRBV19 and TRBJ2-7; a possible D gene is TRBD2 (6 bases). V lost 5 bases, J lost 3 bases, and 20 bases lay in between. Germline values: CDR1 LNHDA, CDR2 SQIVND (reference sequence). This CDR3 has 16 residues. The CDR3 region has the DNA TGTGCCAGTAGTTCGATAGACGGGACTCCCGTCTACGAGCAGTACTTC. It specifies CASSSIDGTPVYEQYF.

V and J are TRBV19 and TRBJ1-2, with D unresolved. CDR1 and CDR2 from the germline V gene are LNHDA and SQIVND (reference sequence). The CDR3 extends over 13 amino acids. Trimming cost V 6 bases and J 6 bases, with 14 bases left between them. The DNA for the CDR3 is TGTGCCAGTAGGGCGAAGGGAGACGATGGCTACACCTTC. Its protein product is CASRAKGDDGYTF. Supplemented by reference TRBV19 and TRBJ1-2, the full variable domain reads DGGITQSPKYLFRKEGQNVTLSCEQNLNHDAMYWYRQDPGQGLRLIYYSQIVNDFQKGDIAEGYSVSREKKESFPLTVTSAQKNPTAFYLCASRAKGDDGYTFGSGTRLTVV.

J is TRBJ1-5 and V is TRBV2; D perhaps matches TRBD1 (6 bases). Per the germline V gene, CDR1 is SNHLY and CDR2 is FYNNEI. Trimming took off 7 bases at V and 3 bases at J, with 10 bases between the two ends. The CDR3 spans 13 residues. CDR3 in amino acids: CASKDRNNQPQHF. For the CDR3, the DNA is TGTGCCAGCAAGGACAGAAACAATCAGCCCCAGCATTTT. Full variable domain (rest looked up from reference TRBV2 and TRBJ1-5): EPEVTQTPSHQVTQMGQEVILRCVPISNHLYFYWYRQILGQKVEFLVSFYNNEISEKSEIFDDQFSVERPDGSNFTLKIRSTKLEDSAMYFCASKDRNNQPQHFGDGTRLSIL.

The chain links TRBV18 to TRBJ2-7; TRBD1 agrees at 7 bases. Germline V gives CDR1 KGHSH, CDR2 LQKENI. With 5 bases clipped from V and 0 bases from J, the junction kept 1 base outside the gene matches. This CDR3 region has 13 residues. The DNA for the CDR3 is TGTGCCAGCTCAGGGACAGACTCCTACGAGCAGTACTTC. Residues: CASSGTDSYEQYF.

V usage is TRBV5-1 and J usage is TRBJ2-7, with a possible D match to TRBD1 (5 bases). The CDR3 consists of 12 residues. The ends were cut back, 4 bases at V and 1 base at J, with 6 bases in the middle. Germline V gene lookup returns CDR1 SGHRS and CDR2 YFSETQ. CDR3 protein: CASSDSSYEQYF. For the CDR3, the DNA is TGCGCCAGCAGCGACAGTTCCTACGAGCAGTACTTC.